This section outlines one T cell receptor (beta chain) sequence together with its context. Antigen specificity is unknown. The sample belongs to a study of CD8+ T cells in alopecia areata. A FACSAria was used to sort CD4+ and CD8+ T cells. These cells came from PBMCs. The CDR3 covers 16 residues. Looked up from germline, CDR1 is MGHRA and CDR2 is YSYEKL. J lost 5 bases, V lost 1 base, and 8 bases had no gene match. The study, taken as a whole, reports: Patients showed less clear TCR sequence sharing than mice, possibly partly because of HLA diversity.

The authors extracted RNA and reverse transcribed it into cDNA as the sequencing template. TCRdb keeps only in-frame clones here, not all; method: immunoSEQ multiplex PCR. Seen here are roughly 140,000 clones, less than 65% observed once, and the top ten hold 36%. Sequencing was performed on CD8+ T cells sorted from blood. The source is a human donor in good health. The rearrangement joins TRBV4-1 to TRBJ2-5; TRBD2 agrees at 9 bases. CDR3 in amino acids: CASSQGAGGVFETQYF. The CDR3, as DNA: TGCGCCAGCAGCCAAGGGGCGGGAGGGGTGTTCGAGACCCAGTACTTC.